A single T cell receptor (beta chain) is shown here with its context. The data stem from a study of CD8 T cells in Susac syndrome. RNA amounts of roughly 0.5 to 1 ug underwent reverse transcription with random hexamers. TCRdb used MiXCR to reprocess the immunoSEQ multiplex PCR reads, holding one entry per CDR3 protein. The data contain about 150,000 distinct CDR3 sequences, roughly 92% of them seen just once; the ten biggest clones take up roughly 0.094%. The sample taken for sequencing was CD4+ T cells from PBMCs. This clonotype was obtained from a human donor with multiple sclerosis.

The CDR3 loop reads CASSLAGDRGLFFSYEQYF. The CDR3 nucleotides are TGTGCCAGCAGCTTAGCGGGGGACAGGGGACTATTTTTCTCCTACGAGCAGTACTTC. The V gene is TRBV7-8, the J gene TRBJ2-7; 10 bases align to TRBD1. Losses at the gene ends were 0 bases for V and 0 bases for J; bases not matched to a gene: 11. This CDR3 region has 19 residues. The germline V gene encodes CDR1 SGHVS and CDR2 FQNEAQ.